These 14 T cell receptor beta chains originate from one sample sequenced in a study of cytomegalovirus exposure and HLA in healthy donors. PCR employed 60 Vbeta and 13 Jbeta primers. Clones were sequenced by immunoSEQ multiplex PCR, and TCRdb holds only the in-frame ones, with some missing. The table records some 130,000 clones, about three quarters of them present only once. Sequenced input: PBMCs. These receptors were collected from a human donor in good health.

The V and J genes are TRBV11-2 and TRBJ2-5; weak D call: TRBD1 (6 bases). CDR3 length: 14 amino acids. CDR1 and CDR2 (germline): SGHAT, FQNNGV. Trimming removed 5 bases from V and 2 bases from J, with 12 bases in between. The CDR3 nucleotides are TGTGCCAGCAGCATTAGACAGGTTCAAGAGACCCAGTACTTC. Translating it yields CASSIRQVQETQYF. Supplemented by reference TRBV11-2 and TRBJ2-5, the full variable domain reads EAGVAQSPRYKIIEKRQSVAFWCNPISGHATLYWYQQILGQGPKLLIQFQNNGVVDDSQLPKDRFSAERLKGVDSTLKIQPAKLEDSAVYLCASSIRQVQETQYFGPGTRLLVL.

This clone appeared a few times. This chain links TRBV2 with TRBJ2-3; a possible D gene is TRBD2 (5 bases). The germline V gene has CDR1 SNHLY and CDR2 FYNNEI. This CDR3 spans 16 amino acids. The V end lost 6 bases, the J end lost 3 bases, and 19 bases lay between the germline ends. Here the CDR3 DNA reads TGTGCCAGCAGCGCCCAAACGAGCGGTGGGACAGATACGCAGTATTTT. Translation: CASSAQTSGGTDTQYF.

DNA for the CDR3: TGTGCCAGCAGCCCGGGACAGGGTAATCAGCCCCAGCATTTT. This gives the protein CASSPGQGNQPQHF. V and J are TRBV27 and TRBJ1-5; 9 bases are a match to TRBD1. Germline values: CDR1 MNHEY, CDR2 SMNVEV (reference sequence). The ends lost 6 bases at V and 4 bases at J; junction bases unmatched: 4. The CDR3 totals 14 residues.

The rearrangement joins TRBV19 to TRBJ2-3, with 8 positions matching TRBD2. The V and J ends lost 7 bases and 4 bases, in that order; junction bases with no gene match: 22. The CDR3 covers 19 residues. The germline V gene encodes CDR1 LNHDA and CDR2 SQIVND (reference sequence). Written as DNA, the CDR3 is TGTGCCAGTACACCCATACCCGGAGAGAAAAGCGGGGGTTCAGATACGCAGTATTTT. Translating it yields CASTPIPGEKSGGSDTQYF. Complete variable domain (other parts from reference TRBV19 and TRBJ2-3): DGGITQSPKYLFRKEGQNVTLSCEQNLNHDAMYWYRQDPGQGLRLIYYSQIVNDFQKGDIAEGYSVSREKKESFPLTVTSAQKNPTAFYLCASTPIPGEKSGGSDTQYFGPGTRLTVL.

The rearrangement links TRBV19 to TRBJ1-1, with D perhaps matching TRBD1 (5 bases). Germline values: CDR1 LNHDA, CDR2 SQIVND (reference sequence). The CDR3 totals 16 residues. V was shortened by 1 base and J by 0 bases, with 12 bases between the two germline ends. Here the CDR3 reads CASSIAGLGMNTEAFF. CDR3 nucleotide sequence: TGTGCCAGTAGTATAGCGGGACTGGGGATGAACACTGAAGCTTTCTTT.

Worth noting for this clone: Mismatch with germline at one junction end may stem from a read error. The chain is built from TRBV7-3 and TRBJ2-5; TRBD2 might be the D (6 bases). The CDR3 contains 15 residues. The germline gives CDR1 SGHTA, CDR2 FQGTGA. CDR3 sequence (DNA): TGTGCCAGCAGCTCCGGGACGGCCCCGGGGGAGACCCAATACTTC. It specifies CASSSGTAPGETQYF.

This clone appeared once. The J gene is TRBJ1-6, the V gene TRBV10-3; D is possibly TRBD1 (5 bases). V lost 0 bases and J 16 bases, leaving 13 bases between the germline ends. The germline CDR1 and CDR2 sequences are ENHRY and SYGVKD. This CDR3 has 13 amino acids. The CDR3 reads CAISESSGTLLHF. The CDR3 coding sequence is TGTGCCATCAGTGAGTCGAGCGGGACCCTGCTCCACTTT.

This clone appeared a single time. The chain couples TRBV19 to TRBJ2-7; D is perhaps TRBD2 (6 bases). CDR1 and CDR2 from the germline V gene are LNHDA and SQIVND (reference sequence). Between the trimmed V and J ends, which lost 3 bases and 1 base, there was a span of 10 bases. The CDR3 contains 14 residues. The CDR3 coding sequence is TGTGCCAGTAGTATGGGCCGGGGGTCCTACGAGCAGTACTTC. This gives the protein CASSMGRGSYEQYF.

V and J are TRBV4-1 and TRBJ2-3; 12 nucleotides line up with TRBD2. This CDR3 comprises 17 residues. Trimming cost V 2 bases and J 3 bases; bases outside gene matches: 6. Germline V gives CDR1 MGHRA, CDR2 YSYEKL. CDR3 nucleotides: TGCGCCAGCAGCCAAAGGCTAGCGGGGGGGCCGACAGATACGCAGTATTTT. It is translated as CASSQRLAGGPTDTQYF.

This sequence joins TRBV11-2 and TRBJ1-2; D gene uncertain. Deletions cut 0 bases from V and 7 bases from J, with 15 bases between. Per germline, CDR1 SGHAT and CDR2 FQNNGV. The CDR3 extends over 15 amino acids. The CDR3 bases are TGTGCCAGCAGCTTAGACGTGGTCACGGAGGGTGGCTACACCTTC. Its translation: CASSLDVVTEGGYTF.

The rearrangement uses TRBV6-6 and TRBJ1-6; 9 bases fit TRBD1. CDR3 length: 13 amino acids. Germline trimming cut 6 bases from V and 12 bases from J; bases unmatched to any gene: 6. The germline CDR1 and CDR2 sequences are MNHNY and SVGAGI (reference sequence). CDR3 region: CASRSGTGRPLHF. In DNA, the CDR3 is TGTGCCAGCAGGTCCGGGACAGGGAGACCCCTCCACTTT.

This clone showed up just a few times. Sequence at one end of the junction differs from germline and may be a read error. The chain joins TRBV7-7 to TRBJ2-1, with 9 bases aligning to TRBD1. Germline CDR1 SSHAT, CDR2 FNYEAQ (reference sequence). The length of the CDR3 is 17 residues. The CDR3, as DNA: TGTGCTAGCAGCTTACTCTCCGGGACAGGGCGGTACAATGAGCAGTTCTTC. Translating gives CASSLLSGTGRYNEQFF.

The chain employs TRBV5-1 and TRBJ2-7; no firm D call. V lost 4 bases to trimming and J lost 3 bases, with 17 bases between them. CDR3 length equals 15 residues. The germline V gene has CDR1 SGHRS and CDR2 YFSETQ. CDR3 nucleotides: TGCGCCAGCAGCCCCTATCCAGGCGATAACTACGAGCAGTACTTC. Its translation is CASSPYPGDNYEQYF. Using reference TRBV5-1 and TRBJ2-7 for the parts outside the CDR3, the full variable domain is KAGVTQTPRYLIKTRGQQVTLSCSPISGHRSVSWYQQTPGQGLQFLFEYFSETQRNKGNFPGRFSGRQFSNSRSEMNVSTLELGDSALYLCASSPYPGDNYEQYFGPGTRLTVT.

The chain has TRBV28 and TRBJ2-1, with 8 bases aligning to TRBD1. CDR3 length: 14 amino acids. Germline V gives CDR1 MDHEN, CDR2 SYDVKM. Losses at the gene ends were 6 bases for V and 8 bases for J; bases not matched to a gene: 9. The CDR3 region has the DNA TGTGCCAGCAGCTGGTCGGACAGGGAGTATGAGCAGTTCTTC. As protein: CASSWSDREYEQFF.